A single sample gave rise to the 28 T cell receptor beta chains below, sequenced in a study of T cells in Graves' hyperthyroidism and ophthalmopathy (dated by TCRdb to the late 2010s). To prepare the library, multiplex PCR was applied. TCRdb names Illumina HiSeq 2000 as the instrument used. The TCR beta CDR3 regions were amplified from the RNA transcripts. The TCR CDR3 was subjected to a first round of RT-PCR using the HTBI primer set and the Qiagen OneStep RT-PCR kit. The public reads were reprocessed in TCRdb via fastp at Q25 and MiXCR, keeping in-frame beta chains. Under each unique CDR3 protein, matching rows form one entry showing the most common genes and DNA. The sample table holds roughly 740,000 distinct CDR3 sequences, of which about a sixth were seen once. The top ten constitute around 8.1% of the sample. Sequencing was done on a sample of blood. The receptors stem from a man younger than 30 with Graves' hyperthyroidism.

Many counts were recorded for this clonotype. This chain uses TRBV7-9 with TRBJ2-6; D call uncertain. Trimming took off 3 bases at V and 1 base at J, with 10 bases between the two ends. This CDR3 region has 16 residues. Germline V CDR1 and CDR2: SEHNR, FQNEAQ (reference sequence). The CDR3 DNA is TGTGCCAGCAGCTTGTTCGCGTCGTCTGGGGCCAACGTCCTGACTTTC. Its protein product is CASSLFASSGANVLTF. The full variable domain, completed using reference TRBV7-9 and TRBJ2-6, is DTGVSQNPRHKITKRGQNVTFRCDPISEHNRLYWYRQTLGQGPEFLTYFQNEAQLEKSRLLSDRFSAERPKGSFSTLEIQRTEQGDSAMYLCASSLFASSGANVLTFGAGSRLTVL.

This clonotype was counted only a few times. The rearrangement uses TRBV20-1 and TRBJ1-2; no clear D gene. Germline V gene sequence: CDR1 DFQATT, CDR2 SNEGSKA (reference sequence). The CDR3 has 13 residues. V was trimmed by 1 base and J by 4 bases, leaving 10 bases between them. CDR3 coding DNA: TGCAGTGCTAGAGTCCCCGGTTTCTATGGCTACACCTTC. Protein sequence: CSARVPGFYGYTF.

This sequence joins TRBV25-1 and TRBJ2-7; no reliable D call. The CDR3 totals 16 residues. V was cut by 5 bases and J by 0 bases, with 17 bases left in between. Germline loops: CDR1 MGHDK, CDR2 SYGVNS. As DNA, the CDR3 is TGTGCCAGCAGTCCTATCTCCGGATCGGACTCCTACGAGCAGTACTTC. Translation gives CASSPISGSDSYEQYF.

This clonotype came up a few times. This sequence joins TRBV27 and TRBJ2-3, with 7 bases fitting TRBD1. The CDR3 length is 16 residues. V was pared by 5 bases and J by 4 bases, with 12 bases of the junction left unmatched. Germline V CDR1 and CDR2: MNHEY, SMNVEV (reference sequence). CDR3 protein: CASSPIGEGASDTQYF. In DNA, the CDR3 is TGTGCCAGCAGTCCTATAGGAGAGGGGGCTTCAGATACGCAGTATTTT.

With respect to this clonotype: One end of the junction varies from germline; a read error may be responsible. The V and J genes are TRBV6-9 and TRBJ1-5; TRBD1 is a possible D gene (5 bases). The CDR3 runs to 13 residues. Germline lookup yields CDR1 MNHGY and CDR2 SVAAGI. The CDR3 bases are TGTGCCGGCAGTTACGAAAGGGGCCAGCCCCAGCATTTT. Amino acids: CAGSYERGQPQHF.

This clonotype appeared many times. This chain uses TRBV12-5 with TRBJ2-7; D might be TRBD1 (6 bases). The germline V gene encodes CDR1 LGHNT and CDR2 FRNRAP. The germline V and J ends were trimmed by 1 base and 0 bases, with 10 bases remaining between them. This CDR3 is 15 amino acids long. DNA of the CDR3: TGTGCTAGTGGTTTGGCTACAGGGAGCTCCTACGAGCAGTACTTC. Its translation: CASGLATGSSYEQYF.

This clonotype was seen more than once but under ten times. A read error is likely, as this CDR3 ends without the conserved phenylalanine or tryptophan. This chain uses TRBV2 with TRBJ1-1; no definite D call. Germline V lookup: CDR1 SNHLY, CDR2 FYNNEI. The CDR3 consists of 13 residues. Trimming cost V 3 bases and J 1 base, with 6 bases left between them. In DNA, the CDR3 is TGTGCCAGCAGTGAGCAGCCGAACACTGAAGCTTTCCTT. Translation: CASSEQPNTEAFL.

In this sample, this clonotype turned up a few times. V and J are TRBV29-1 and TRBJ1-1, with 7 bases lining up with TRBD1. V lost 7 bases to trimming and J lost 6 bases; unmatched junction nucleotides: 8. The CDR3 consists of 12 residues. Germline V gives CDR1 SQVTM, CDR2 ANQGSEA. CDR3 nucleotide sequence: TGCAGCGGGAAGACAGGGTTGGCTGAAGCTTTCTTT. Protein product: CSGKTGLAEAFF.

This clonotype was seen repeatedly, ten times or more. The genes are TRBV5-8 and TRBJ1-1; no firm D call. Trimming shortened V by 0 bases and J by 1 base, and 7 bases separated the two germline ends. The CDR3 runs 14 residues. Germline assignment: CDR1 SGHTS and CDR2 YDEGEE. The CDR3 spells CASSLARKNTEAFF. The CDR3, as DNA: TGTGCCAGCAGCTTGGCTCGCAAGAACACTGAAGCTTTCTTT. The whole variable domain, filled in from reference TRBV5-8 and TRBJ1-1, reads EAGVTQSPTHLIKTRGQQATLRCSPISGHTSVYWYQQALGLGLQFLLWYDEGEERNRGNFPPRFSGRQFPNYSSELNVNALELEDSALYLCASSLARKNTEAFFGQGTRLTVV.

V is TRBV19 and J is TRBJ2-7; D is unclear. CDR1 LNHDA and CDR2 SQIVND come from the germline V gene (reference sequence). V shed 6 bases and J shed 1 base, with 16 bases lying between them. The CDR3 contains 15 residues. The CDR3 is CASSQRLSSSYEQYF. The CDR3 DNA reads TGTGCCAGTAGCCAGAGACTTTCCTCTTCCTACGAGCAGTACTTC.

This clonotype was detected ten times or more. The V call is TRBV28, the J call TRBJ2-2; perhaps TRBD2 as D (5 bases). CDR3 length: 17 amino acids. V lost 3 bases to trimming and J lost 0 bases, with 14 bases between them. Germline values: CDR1 MDHEN, CDR2 SYDVKM. The CDR3 is CASSFPGLNANTGELFF. In nucleotides, the CDR3 is TGTGCCAGCAGTTTTCCCGGACTTAACGCGAACACCGGGGAGCTGTTTTTT.

About this clonotype: Just one base apart from a much larger clone, this may be a read error. The chain couples TRBV5-8 to TRBJ2-3; perhaps TRBD2 as D (5 bases). The CDR3 contains 14 residues. The germline CDR1 and CDR2 sequences are SGHTS and YDEGEE. CDR3 DNA sequence: TGTACCAGCAGCTTACTAGTAAGCACAGATACGCAGTATTTT. Its translation is CTSSLLVSTDTQYF.

CDR3 nucleotide sequence: TGTGCCAGCAGTTACGCGATTCGGATTGAGACCCAGTACTTC. Translated, it gives CASSYAIRIETQYF. The V and J genes are TRBV6-2 or TRBV6-3 and TRBJ2-5; D gene ambiguous. The V gene lost 2 bases and the J gene lost 5 bases, with 12 bases spanning the gap. In germline, CDR1 is MNHEY, CDR2 SVGEGT. The CDR3 totals 14 residues.

There are many counts of this clonotype. The rearrangement joins TRBV28 to TRBJ2-1; 7 bases fit TRBD2. Trimming removed 2 bases from V and 2 bases from J; junction bases left unmatched: 3. Germline values: CDR1 MDHEN, CDR2 SYDVKM. The CDR3 has 15 residues. The CDR3 loop is CASSLQLAAYNEQFF. The CDR3 region has the DNA TGTGCCAGCAGTTTACAGCTAGCGGCCTACAATGAGCAGTTCTTC. The full variable domain, rest sourced from reference TRBV28 and TRBJ2-1, is DVKVTQSSRYLVKRTGEKVFLECVQDMDHENMFWYRQDPGLGLRLIYFSYDVKMKEKGDIPEGYSVSREKKERFSLILESASTNQTSMYLCASSLQLAAYNEQFFGPGTRLTVL.

This clonotype was detected many times. This sequence joins TRBV11-2 and TRBJ2-1; D call uncertain. Germline V CDR1 and CDR2: SGHAT, FQNNGV. CDR3 size: 17 residues. Between the trimmed V and J ends, which lost 5 bases and 3 bases, there was a span of 20 bases. DNA for the CDR3: TGTGCCAGCAGCCCTATCTCATCTCCTAGAAGCTACAATGAGCAGTTCTTC. Translation gives CASSPISSPRSYNEQFF.

This clonotype was seen only a few times. The chain is built from TRBV20-1 and TRBJ2-5; maybe TRBD1 (6 bases). The ends were cut back, 6 bases at V and 5 bases at J, with 22 bases in the middle. Germline V gene data show CDR1 as DFQATT and CDR2 as SNEGSKA (reference sequence). This CDR3 contains 15 residues. The CDR3 protein is CSAVGRDTLRETQYF. DNA of the CDR3: TGCAGTGCCGTAGGCCGGGACACACTGCGGGAGACCCAGTACTTC.

This clonotype occurred many times. The gene calls are TRBV19 and TRBJ2-1; TRBD2 matches at 11 bases. Germline lookup yields CDR1 LNHDA and CDR2 SQIVND (reference sequence). This CDR3 spans 15 amino acids. Trimming removed 5 bases from V and 8 bases from J; junction bases left unmatched: 8. CDR3 DNA sequence: TGTGCCAGTAGTGTCGGACTAGCGGGTAGCGATGAGCAGTTCTTC. Encoded protein: CASSVGLAGSDEQFF. Filled out from reference TRBV19 and TRBJ2-1, the complete variable domain reads DGGITQSPKYLFRKEGQNVTLSCEQNLNHDAMYWYRQDPGQGLRLIYYSQIVNDFQKGDIAEGYSVSREKKESFPLTVTSAQKNPTAFYLCASSVGLAGSDEQFFGPGTRLTVL.

This clonotype occurred many times. J is TRBJ2-5 and V is TRBV28, with 13 bases that match TRBD2. This CDR3 has 17 residues. Germline lookup yields CDR1 MDHEN and CDR2 SYDVKM. Trimming at V came to 6 bases and at J to 5 bases, leaving 12 bases not matched to a gene. As DNA, the CDR3 is TGTGCCAGCAGACTACTGGGACTAGCGGGGACCGGGGAGACCCAGTACTTC. It yields the protein CASRLLGLAGTGETQYF.

This clonotype was recorded many times. J is TRBJ1-1 and V is TRBV5-1; D is unresolved. This CDR3 has 15 residues. Germline V gives CDR1 SGHRS, CDR2 YFSETQ. V lost 3 bases, J lost 7 bases, and 19 bases lay in between. CDR3 nucleotides: TGCGCCAGCAGCTCCACCGGGCCCGGCGGTGGTGAAGCTTTCTTT. Protein product: CASSSTGPGGGEAFF.

The sample holds a few counts of this clonotype. The chain employs TRBV28 and TRBJ1-2; TRBD1 is a possible D gene (6 bases). Per the germline V gene, CDR1 is MDHEN and CDR2 is SYDVKM. The CDR3 has 13 amino acids. Deletions cut 6 bases from V and 7 bases from J, with 15 bases between. CDR3 nucleotides: TGTGCCAGCAGATCAGGGGAATCGAGTGGCTACACCTTC. Its translation is CASRSGESSGYTF.

This clonotype was counted at least ten times. The chain carries TRBV13 and TRBJ2-5, with 11 bases aligning to TRBD2. Trimming cost V 1 base and J 2 bases; bases outside gene matches: 9. Germline V gene lookup returns CDR1 PRHDT and CDR2 FYEKMQ (reference sequence). This CDR3 has 18 amino acids. CDR3 nucleotide sequence: TGTGCCAGCAGCTTAGAGGCTAGCGGGAGGCCCGAACAAGAGACCCAGTACTTC. This encodes CASSLEASGRPEQETQYF.

This clonotype was observed at least ten times. The chain couples TRBV2 to TRBJ2-7; 10 positions agree with TRBD1. With V trimmed by 5 bases and J by 4 bases, 8 bases remained unmatched. The CDR3 is made up of 15 amino acids. Germline CDR1 SNHLY, CDR2 FYNNEI. For the CDR3, the DNA is TGTGCCAGCAGTCTACTGGACAGGGGGAGGTACGAGCAGTACTTC. This translates into CASSLLDRGRYEQYF.

This clonotype was seen a few times. The V call is TRBV20-1, the J call TRBJ2-5; D is ambiguous. This CDR3 has 14 amino acids. Trimming took 0 bases from V and 5 from J, leaving 13 bases between them. CDR1 DFQATT and CDR2 SNEGSKA come from the germline V gene (reference sequence). This chain's CDR3 is CSARESGARETQYF. Here the CDR3 DNA reads TGCAGTGCTAGAGAAAGTGGCGCCCGGGAGACCCAGTACTTC.

In its sample, this clonotype was seen a few times. The chain links TRBV18 to TRBJ2-7, with a tentative D call TRBD2 (6 bases). CDR1 and CDR2 from the germline V gene are KGHSH and LQKENI. The CDR3 loop spans 15 amino acids. Trimming left V 3 bases short and J 4 bases short, with 16 bases between. The CDR3 here is CASSPSHSGGYEQYF. For the CDR3, the DNA is TGTGCCAGCTCACCCTCTCACTCCGGGGGATACGAGCAGTACTTC.

The chain employs TRBV11-1 and TRBJ1-1, with 9 nucleotides matching TRBD1. Germline CDR1 SGHAT, CDR2 FQDESV (reference sequence). The V gene end was trimmed by 7 bases and the J gene end by 6 bases; junction bases not matched to a gene: 9. CDR3 length equals 14 residues. The CDR3 loop reads CASTRDRVRAEAFF. The CDR3 DNA reads TGTGCCAGCACCCGGGACAGGGTAAGGGCTGAAGCTTTCTTT.

This clonotype was picked up a small number of times. This chain connects TRBV6-2 or TRBV6-3 to TRBJ2-1, with D maybe TRBD2 (6 bases). The CDR3 has 15 residues. The V gene lost 5 bases and the J gene lost 7 bases, with 18 bases spanning the gap. Germline V gene sequence: CDR1 MNHEY, CDR2 SVGEGT. The CDR3 sequence is CASSRAGSLANEQFF. CDR3 coding DNA: TGTGCCAGCAGTCGCGCCGGATCCCTAGCGAATGAGCAGTTCTTC.

This clonotype was counted only a few times. The V call is TRBV12-3 or TRBV12-4, the J call TRBJ2-5, with TRBD2 matching 11 bases. The CDR3 consists of 16 residues. The trim removed 2 bases at V and 4 bases at J, leaving 6 bases unmatched. The CDR3 DNA is TGTGCCAGCAGTTTATCCGTAGCGGGGGGGAGAGAGACCCAGTACTTC. Residues: CASSLSVAGGRETQYF.

V is TRBV11-2 and J is TRBJ2-5; 8 positions match TRBD2. With V trimmed by 8 bases and J by 0 bases, 2 bases remained unmatched. Germline lookup yields CDR1 SGHAT and CDR2 FQNNGV. The CDR3 extends over 13 amino acids. CDR3 nucleotide sequence: TGTGCCAGCTTTAGCGGGGACCAAGAGACCCAGTACTTC. Translating gives CASFSGDQETQYF.